This T cell receptor beta chain derives from a study of identical twins (dated by TCRdb to about 2016). Concerning the study at large: To test whether fetal clonotypes persist, this study deep-sequenced TCR alpha and beta repertoires from monozygotic twins, from unrelated adults of various ages, and from cord blood. To rule out contamination, replicate twin experiments were performed at different times with different library preparation protocols.

Every donor was a healthy Caucasian. Miltenyi CD45RO+ enrichment and human naive T-cell isolation kits were used to isolate memory (CD45RO+) and naive T cells from PBMC. Broad study findings and their caveats: Because the same donors could not be followed over many years, the conclusions relied on cross-sectional statistical analysis. Invariant T cells such as MAIT and iNKT could partly confound zero-insertion analyses, though diverse VJ usage argued against this for most clonotypes. Recombination models systematically underestimated out-of-frame TCR alpha sharing in monozygotic twins but agreed with sharing between unrelated individuals. Excess twin sharing in beta out-of-frame sequences was weaker because fewer shared sequences lowered the signal-to-noise ratio. Abundant cord blood beta clonotypes carried fewer insertions; young adult naive repertoires showed a weaker similar trend, while memory repertoires showed none. Compared with coincidental sharing between unrelated individuals, an excess of low generation-probability sequences was observed among out-of-frame TCR alpha sequences shared between twins.

Libraries were constructed by 5' RACE. The sequencing machine was an Illumina HiSeq 2000. A universal primer binding site was introduced by template switching, and a unique molecular identifier was present in the final cDNA, enabling accurate counting of TCR cDNA molecules. First-strand cDNA for TCR alpha and beta chains was synthesized from specific primers in the conserved constant-segment region. To control for contamination, each cDNA library was double barcoded with a SMART-Mk sample barcode plus Illumina barcodes. TruSeq adapter sequences and Illumina sample barcodes were added in two successive PCR steps. Sequencing of the TCR alpha and beta cDNA libraries was done on the Illumina HiSeq platform using custom primers. The paper's processing steps were these. MiGEC processed the raw reads to extract unique molecular identifiers, while MiXCR was used to determine the CDR3 positions. Recombination models were inferred per individual with the repgenHMM and IGoR tools using an EM algorithm. The tcR package in R was used for shared clonotype analysis, with sharing normalized by the product of cloneset sizes. To study raw recombination free of thymic and clonal selection effects, out-of-frame nonproductive sequences were analyzed. TCRdb reprocessing: public reads trimmed at Q25 with fastp, clones called with MiXCR, in-frame beta chains kept. Entries that share a CDR3 protein sequence are merged under the most common genes and DNA. TCRdb's processing, not the study's, gives the V and J calls here. The sample records around 240,000 distinct CDR3 sequences, roughly a tenth of which are singletons. The biggest ten clones account for more than 8% of the sample.

This clonotype was seen only a few times. No cognate antigen has been identified for it. No much larger clonotype is one base removed from it; base qualities were not supplied. What was sequenced was memory T cells sorted from blood. The sample's cell subset or site label, in plain terms: CD45RO+ enriched T cells. This clonotype was obtained from a man aged 50 or older in good health.

The CDR3 corresponds to CASSAFPRTGGYEQYF. Here is the DNA: TGTGCCAGCAGCGCCTTTCCAAGGACAGGGGGCTACGAGCAGTACTTC. In this chain, TRBV7-6 is recombined with TRBJ2-7; TRBD1 aligns with 10 central bases. Including the terminal cysteine and phenylalanine, the CDR3 comprises 16 residues. CDR3 DNA only is kept here, 48 bases in frame from base 1. As encoded in the germline V gene, CDR1 is SGHVS while CDR2 is FNYEAQ. V is pruned by 5 bases and J by 3 bases, leaving 10 bases of the junction without a gene match.